These 21 T cell receptor beta chains originate from one sample sequenced in a study of cytomegalovirus exposure and HLA in healthy donors. Generated by immunoSEQ multiplex PCR, the TCRdb table keeps only in-frame clones and is missing some. The sample holds 250,000 to 400,000 clones, approximately 91% seen once. Source material: PBMCs. The receptor set was obtained from a man aged 30 to 39 in good health and CMV-seronegative.

The CDR3 here is CASSPPPVAGGRDTQYF. In DNA, the CDR3 is TGTGCCAGCTCACCACCGCCCGTCGCCGGGGGAAGGGATACGCAGTATTTT. V and J are TRBV18 and TRBJ2-3, with a weak D call TRBD2 (6 bases). The V gene lost 0 bases and the J gene lost 6 bases, with 19 bases spanning the gap. The CDR3 covers 17 residues. Germline loops: CDR1 KGHSH, CDR2 LQKENI.

The J gene is TRBJ1-5, the V gene TRBV4-1; D remains unclear. The germline CDR1 and CDR2 sequences are MGHRA and YSYEKL. This CDR3 has 15 residues. V was clipped by 4 bases and J by 3 bases, with 13 bases between them. The CDR3 DNA reads TGCGCCAGCAGCCTCCGAGGGAGGGCCAATCAGCCCCAGCATTTT. Its translation: CASSLRGRANQPQHF.

The rearrangement joins TRBV10-3 to TRBJ1-2; TRBD1 aligns across 7 bases. There are 11 residues in the CDR3. The germline V gene encodes CDR1 ENHRY and CDR2 SYGVKD. The trim removed 3 bases at V and 10 bases at J, leaving 2 bases unmatched. This chain's CDR3 is CAISEGTVYTF. The CDR3 region has the DNA TGTGCCATCAGTGAAGGGACAGTCTACACCTTC.

This sequence joins TRBV4-1 and TRBJ1-1, with a possible D match to TRBD1 (5 bases). This CDR3 region has 14 residues. V dropped 0 bases and J dropped 1 base, with 6 bases sitting between them. The germline V gene encodes CDR1 MGHRA and CDR2 YSYEKL. As DNA, the CDR3 is TGCGCCAGCAGCCAAGAGGGGCGGAACACTGAAGCTTTCTTT. This translates into CASSQEGRNTEAFF.

The rearrangement joins TRBV6-5 to TRBJ1-2; tentative D call: TRBD1 (5 bases). Trimming took off 5 bases at V and 11 bases at J, with 18 bases between the two ends. The CDR3 is 13 residues long. Germline CDR1 MNHEY, CDR2 SVGAGI. Here the CDR3 reads CASSAPGVLLYTF. DNA for the CDR3: TGTGCCAGCAGTGCTCCGGGGGTACTTCTTTACACCTTC.

The chain employs TRBV29-1 and TRBJ1-3; 8 bases fit TRBD1. The CDR3 consists of 15 residues. The germline V gene encodes CDR1 SQVTM and CDR2 ANQGSEA. Germline trimming cut 6 bases from V and 0 bases from J; bases unmatched to any gene: 7. CDR3 sequence (DNA): TGCAGCGTAGGGACAGGCCCTACCTCTGGAAACACCATATATTTT. It is translated as CSVGTGPTSGNTIYF.

The J gene is TRBJ2-7, the V gene TRBV7-2; the D gene is possibly TRBD1 (6 bases). The CDR3 is made up of 14 amino acids. V lost 2 bases to trimming and J lost 6 bases, with 14 bases between them. Germline assignment: CDR1 SGHTA and CDR2 FQGNSA. The CDR3 DNA reads TGTGCCAGCAGCTTACTTCAGGGGTTGGCCGAGCAGTACTTC. Translated, it gives CASSLLQGLAEQYF. Looking up the rest from reference TRBV7-2 and TRBJ2-7 gives the full variable domain: GAGVSQSPSNKVTEKGKDVELRCDPISGHTALYWYRQSLGQGLEFLIYFQGNSAPDKSGLPSDRFSAERTGGSVSTLTIQRTQQEDSAVYLCASSLLQGLAEQYFGPGTRLTVT.

J is TRBJ1-1 and V is TRBV7-9; possible D gene TRBD1, 6 bases. This CDR3 comprises 13 residues. The V gene lost 6 bases and the J gene lost 1 base, with 9 bases spanning the gap. Germline V lookup: CDR1 SEHNR, CDR2 FQNEAQ (reference sequence). In DNA, the CDR3 is TGTGCCAGCAGGGAACAGGGGAACACTGAAGCTTTCTTT. Translation: CASREQGNTEAFF.

The DNA for the CDR3 is TGTGCCAGCAGTTACACCAATCGGGGATCAAACACTGAAGCTTTCTTT. This gives the protein CASSYTNRGSNTEAFF. J is TRBJ1-1 and V is TRBV6-5, with D unclear. This CDR3 comprises 16 residues. Germline V gives CDR1 MNHEY, CDR2 SVGAGI. Trimming removed 2 bases at V and 2 bases at J, with 15 bases between.

This clone has just one count. V gene TRBV6-1 combines with J gene TRBJ2-7; the D gene is possibly TRBD2 (5 bases). CDR3 length: 15 residues. Germline CDR1 reads MNHNS; CDR2 reads SASEGT. The V end lost 2 bases, the J end lost 4 bases, and 15 bases lay between the germline ends. For the CDR3, the DNA is TGTGCCAGCAGTGAAATCGGGATTGGTTTGTACGAGCAGTACTTC. This gives the protein CASSEIGIGLYEQYF.

The V gene is TRBV4-1, the J gene TRBJ2-1, with TRBD2 identical over 11 bases. The trim removed 2 bases at V and 7 bases at J, leaving 7 bases unmatched. The CDR3 runs to 16 residues. Germline-derived CDR1 and CDR2 are MGHRA and YSYEKL. CDR3 region: CASSQSTSGGPNEQFF. CDR3 nucleotide sequence: TGCGCCAGCAGCCAATCCACTAGCGGGGGACCGAATGAGCAGTTCTTC.

The gene calls are TRBV11-2 and TRBJ2-7; D is possibly TRBD2 (5 bases). Germline V lookup: CDR1 SGHAT, CDR2 FQNNGV. V was pared by 0 bases and J by 5 bases, with 8 bases between. This CDR3 is 13 amino acids long. The CDR3 sequence is CASSLDPGDEQYF. CDR3 DNA: TGTGCCAGCAGCTTAGACCCCGGGGACGAGCAGTACTTC.

The rearrangement uses TRBV6-6 and TRBJ1-2, with 8 positions matching TRBD1. The trim removed 5 bases at V and 1 base at J, leaving 9 bases unmatched. The V gene's germline CDR1 is MNHNY and CDR2 SVGAGI (reference sequence). The CDR3 totals 16 residues. The CDR3: CASSVIGTGRNYGYTF. CDR3 sequence (DNA): TGTGCCAGCAGTGTAATAGGGACAGGCCGTAACTATGGCTACACCTTC.

The J gene is TRBJ1-5, the V gene TRBV30; the D gene is possibly TRBD1 (5 bases). The CDR3 runs to 13 residues. V dropped 0 bases and J dropped 5 bases, with 8 bases sitting between them. Germline V gene data show CDR1 as GTSNPN and CDR2 as SVGIG (reference sequence). CDR3 in DNA: TGTGCCTGGAGTGTACGGGGGGATCAGCCCCAGCATTTT. It is translated as CAWSVRGDQPQHF.

The CDR3 here is CASSPRQGRNSEAFF. CDR3 coding DNA: TGTGCCAGCAGTCCCCGACAGGGGAGGAATTCTGAAGCTTTCTTT. This chain links TRBV6-1 with TRBJ1-1; 8 bases fit TRBD1. The germline V gene encodes CDR1 MNHNS and CDR2 SASEGT. Trimming removed 5 bases from V and 6 bases from J; junction bases left unmatched: 11. The CDR3 runs 15 residues.

The gene calls are TRBV6-5 and TRBJ2-1; 9 bases match TRBD1. The CDR3 loop spans 15 amino acids. V dropped 1 base and J dropped 6; count of bases not matched to a gene: 4. The germline V gene has CDR1 MNHEY and CDR2 SVGAGI. This chain's CDR3 is CASSYYGTGLNEQFF. The CDR3 region has the DNA TGTGCCAGCAGTTACTACGGGACAGGGCTCAATGAGCAGTTCTTC.

This clone was counted a single time. The J gene is TRBJ1-2, the V gene TRBV10-2, with D maybe TRBD1 (6 bases). The V gene lost 3 bases and the J gene lost 6 bases, with 14 bases spanning the gap. CDR3 size: 14 residues. Germline CDR1 is WSHSY and CDR2 is SAAADI. The CDR3: CASSDLTGLNGYTF. Written as DNA, the CDR3 is TGCGCCAGCAGTGACTTAACAGGGTTGAATGGCTACACCTTC.

This chain connects TRBV18 to TRBJ2-3; no firm D call. The V end lost 3 bases, the J end lost 1 base, and 8 bases lay between the germline ends. The CDR3 is 14 residues long. The germline V gene has CDR1 KGHSH and CDR2 LQKENI. This CDR3 is CASSPYGGTDTQYF. The CDR3 coding sequence is TGTGCCAGCTCACCTTACGGTGGCACAGATACGCAGTATTTT.

V gene TRBV5-5 combines with J gene TRBJ1-6, with D possibly being TRBD1 (5 bases). Germline CDR1 and CDR2: SGHKS and YYEKEE (reference sequence). Trimming pared 2 bases from V and 5 bases from J, leaving 14 bases between. The CDR3 is 16 residues long. The CDR3 loop is CASSFNRMGHNSPLHF. The CDR3 DNA is TGTGCCAGCAGCTTTAACAGGATGGGCCATAATTCACCCCTCCACTTT.

The chain has TRBV7-2 and TRBJ1-5; D gene uncertain. In germline, CDR1 is SGHTA, CDR2 FQGNSA. Trimming stripped 3 bases from V and 0 bases from J, with 6 bases between. The CDR3 covers 14 residues. The CDR3 sequence: CASSFGSSNQPQHF. The CDR3 DNA follows: TGTGCCAGCAGCTTCGGTAGTAGCAATCAGCCCCAGCATTTT.

V gene TRBV7-2 combines with J gene TRBJ1-1; D not certain. The CDR3 is made up of 15 amino acids. The germline V gene has CDR1 SGHTA and CDR2 FQGNSA. Between the trimmed V and J ends, which lost 1 base and 0 bases, there was a span of 9 bases. CDR3 sequence reads: CASSLGPGMNTEAFF. CDR3 bases: TGTGCCAGCAGCTTAGGTCCGGGGATGAACACTGAAGCTTTCTTT.